What follows is one T cell receptor beta chain and its context. The antigen is unknown. This sample was included in a study of T cell clones after liver transplantation. Turning to the study itself: TCRbeta sequencing after a pre-transplant mixed lymphocyte reaction identified graft-donor-reactive clones, later tracked in post-transplant blood.

Thawed unstimulated PBMCs were FACS-sorted by CD3, CD4 and CD8 into two populations. This CDR3 region has 15 residues. Per the germline V gene, CDR1 is LNHDA and CDR2 is SQIVND (reference sequence). Germline trimming cut 6 bases from V and 5 bases from J; bases unmatched to any gene: 8. Study conclusions and caveats: Rather than being deleted, graft donor-reactive T cells may have moved into the graft.

Sequencing was performed with immunoSEQ multiplex PCR; in TCRdb, only in-frame clones are kept and a portion is missing. The table shows around 110,000 clones, with less than 95% occurring only once. Specimen: CD4+ T cells from blood, collected 12 months after liver transplant. This receptor was obtained from a human patient who received a liver transplant. Some T cells may have originated in the graft donor. The chain employs TRBV19 and TRBJ2-3; the match to TRBD2 covers 10 bases. This chain's CDR3 is CASRSSGSSEDTQYF. The CDR3 DNA sequence: TGTGCCAGTAGGTCTAGCGGGAGTTCTGAAGATACGCAGTATTTT.